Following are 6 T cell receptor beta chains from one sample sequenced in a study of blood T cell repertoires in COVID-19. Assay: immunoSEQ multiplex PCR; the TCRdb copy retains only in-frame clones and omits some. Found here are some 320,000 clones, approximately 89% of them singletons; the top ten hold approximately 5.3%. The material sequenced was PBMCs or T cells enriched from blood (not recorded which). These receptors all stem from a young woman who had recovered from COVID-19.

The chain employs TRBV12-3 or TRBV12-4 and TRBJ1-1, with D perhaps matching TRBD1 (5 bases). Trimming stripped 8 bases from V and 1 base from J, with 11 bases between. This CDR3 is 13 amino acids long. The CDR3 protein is CASGIRGNTEAFF. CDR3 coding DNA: TGTGCCAGCGGGATAAGGGGGAACACTGAAGCTTTCTTT.

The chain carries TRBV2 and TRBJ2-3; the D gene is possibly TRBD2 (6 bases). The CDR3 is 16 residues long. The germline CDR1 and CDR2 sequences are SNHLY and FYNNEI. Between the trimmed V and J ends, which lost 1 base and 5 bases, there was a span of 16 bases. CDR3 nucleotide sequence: TGTGCCAGCAGTGAAGTAGGGGAGGACGGGGGAGATACGCAGTATTTT. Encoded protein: CASSEVGEDGGDTQYF.

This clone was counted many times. The CDR3 region is CASSETKSPSSGNTIYF. CDR3 in DNA: TGTGCCAGCTCCGAGACAAAGTCTCCAAGCTCTGGAAACACCATATATTTT. V usage is TRBV18 and J usage is TRBJ1-3; D is unresolved. The V gene's germline CDR1 is KGHSH and CDR2 LQKENI. The CDR3 runs to 17 residues. Trimming took off 6 bases at V and 0 bases at J, with 18 bases between the two ends.

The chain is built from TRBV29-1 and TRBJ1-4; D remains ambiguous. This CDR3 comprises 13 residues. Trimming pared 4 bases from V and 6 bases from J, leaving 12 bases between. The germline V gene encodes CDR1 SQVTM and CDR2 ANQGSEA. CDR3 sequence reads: CSVVKGGDEKLFF. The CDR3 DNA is TGCAGCGTTGTTAAGGGAGGAGATGAAAAACTGTTTTTT. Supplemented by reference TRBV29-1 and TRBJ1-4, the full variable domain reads SAVISQKPSRDICQRGTSLTIQCQVDSQVTMMFWYRQQPGQSLTLIATANQGSEATYESGFVIDKFPISRPNLTFSTLTVSNMSPEDSSIYLCSVVKGGDEKLFFGSGTQLSVL.

The CDR3 sequence: CASSLVGGNGNYEQYF. CDR3 sequence (DNA): TGTGCCAGCAGCTTAGTTGGCGGGAATGGGAACTACGAGCAGTACTTC. The V and J genes are TRBV7-2 and TRBJ2-7; possibly TRBD2 for D (6 bases). Trimming took off 1 base at V and 3 bases at J, with 16 bases between the two ends. Germline CDR1 is SGHTA and CDR2 is FQGNSA. This CDR3 contains 16 residues. Together with reference TRBV7-2 and TRBJ2-7, the CDR3 gives the full variable domain: GAGVSQSPSNKVTEKGKDVELRCDPISGHTALYWYRQSLGQGLEFLIYFQGNSAPDKSGLPSDRFSAERTGGSVSTLTIQRTQQEDSAVYLCASSLVGGNGNYEQYFGPGTRLTVT.

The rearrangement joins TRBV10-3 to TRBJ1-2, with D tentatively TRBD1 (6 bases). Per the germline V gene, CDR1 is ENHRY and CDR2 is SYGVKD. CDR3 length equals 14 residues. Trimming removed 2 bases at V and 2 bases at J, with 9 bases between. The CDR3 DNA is TGTGCCATCAGTGAGCGACAGGTCAACTATGGCTACACCTTC. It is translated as CAISERQVNYGYTF.